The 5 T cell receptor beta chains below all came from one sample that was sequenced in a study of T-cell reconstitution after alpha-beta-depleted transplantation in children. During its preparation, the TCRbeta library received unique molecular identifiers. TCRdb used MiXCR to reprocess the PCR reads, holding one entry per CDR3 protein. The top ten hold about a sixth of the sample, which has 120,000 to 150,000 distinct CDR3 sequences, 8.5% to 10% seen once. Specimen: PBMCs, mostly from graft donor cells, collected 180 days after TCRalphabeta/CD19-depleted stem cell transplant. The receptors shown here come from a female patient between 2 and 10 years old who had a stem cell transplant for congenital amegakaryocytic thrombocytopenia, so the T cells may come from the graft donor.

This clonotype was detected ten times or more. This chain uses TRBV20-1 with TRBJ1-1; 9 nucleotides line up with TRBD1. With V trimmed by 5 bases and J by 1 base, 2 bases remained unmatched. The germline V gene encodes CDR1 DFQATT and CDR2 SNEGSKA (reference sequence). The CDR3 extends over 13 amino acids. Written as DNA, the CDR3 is TGCAGTGCTTCACAGGGGGCGAACACTGAAGCTTTCTTT. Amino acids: CSASQGANTEAFF.

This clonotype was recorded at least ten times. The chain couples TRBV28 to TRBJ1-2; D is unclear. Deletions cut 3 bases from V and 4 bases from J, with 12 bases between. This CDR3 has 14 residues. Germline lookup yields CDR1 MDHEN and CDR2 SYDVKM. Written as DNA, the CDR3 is TGTGCCAGCAGTTTCGGCGGAAACTTCTATGGCTACACCTTC. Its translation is CASSFGGNFYGYTF.

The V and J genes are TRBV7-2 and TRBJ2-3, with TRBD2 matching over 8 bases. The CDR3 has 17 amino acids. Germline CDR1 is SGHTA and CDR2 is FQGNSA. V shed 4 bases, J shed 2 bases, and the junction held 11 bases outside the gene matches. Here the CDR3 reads CASSSPGSGTDTDTQYF. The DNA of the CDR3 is TGTGCCAGCAGCTCCCCGGGTAGCGGGACCGACACAGATACGCAGTATTTT.

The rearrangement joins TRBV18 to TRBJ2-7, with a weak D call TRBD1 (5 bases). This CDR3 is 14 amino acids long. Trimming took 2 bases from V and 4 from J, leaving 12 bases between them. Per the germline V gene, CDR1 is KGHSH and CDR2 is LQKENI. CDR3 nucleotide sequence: TGTGCCAGCTCACCAAATTTTAGGGGATACGAGCAGTACTTC. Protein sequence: CASSPNFRGYEQYF.

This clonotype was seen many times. This CDR3 reads CSAGGLDRVEGNTIYF. CDR3 coding DNA: TGCAGTGCGGGGGGGTTAGACAGGGTTGAAGGAAACACCATATATTTT. The rearrangement uses TRBV20-1 and TRBJ1-3, with TRBD1 matching over 7 bases. Trimming took 6 bases from V and 4 from J; bases not matched to a gene: 15. Germline V gives CDR1 DFQATT, CDR2 SNEGSKA (reference sequence). This CDR3 region has 16 residues.